The sequence of this TCR beta chain was determined in a study of T cells expressing NK-cell markers (dated by TCRdb to the early 2020s). At the level of the whole study: Three sorted T-cell subsets (CD3+CD56+NKG2C+, CD3+CD56+NKG2C- and CD3+CD56-NKG2C+) from fewer than 10 donors had their TCR beta-chain repertoires profiled. The libraries were sequenced on Illumina HiSeq 2000/2500, MiSeq or NextSeq, producing 2 x 150 bp reads. The eight sequenced donors were randomly selected healthy volunteers, three men and five women. Among the eight sequenced donors, only one was HCMV-seronegative, while the other seven were HCMV-seropositive.

Data came from an Illumina HiSeq 2000. The TCR beta cDNA libraries were made using 5'RACE template switching, a step that added both a universal primer site and unique molecular identifiers. cDNA synthesis was primed from the TCR beta constant segment and was followed by two successive PCR amplification steps. As for the authors' bioinformatics: Reads were demultiplexed and grouped by UMI with MIGEC, and clonotypes were assembled and quantified with MiTCR. Only TCR cDNA sequences supported by at least two reads were kept to exclude erroneous sequences. The tcR package was used for downstream repertoire analysis, with clonotypes matched between fractions based on CDR3 nucleotide sequence plus V segment. Antigen specificity was annotated against VDJdb with VDJmatch, allowing one amino acid substitution in CDR3. One entry per CDR3 protein sequence results from the TCRdb reprocessing of the reads, with DNA left out. TCRdb's processing, not the authors' own work, is the source of the V and J calls. This specimen's table enumerates 350,000 to 500,000 distinct CDR3 sequences. The ten largest account for 7.3% of the sample.

HCMV-specific IgG was detected in serum with a commercial ELISA kit to determine HCMV serostatus. Peripheral blood mononuclear cells were isolated from blood by Ficoll density gradient centrifugation. On the study overall, not on this receptor specifically: It remained unclear whether the expanded NKG2C-expressing T cell clones were specific for HCMV antigens. Those dominant clonotypes were again the most abundant among CD3+CD56-NKG2C+ cells in a handful of donors, at about 25-60.1%. For more than 5 donors, the dominant CD3+CD56+NKG2C+ clonotypes were among the top 10 CD8+ clonotypes and accounted for roughly 1.0-8% of CD8+ T cells.

From the cysteine through the phenylalanine, the CDR3 covers 14 amino acids. Only the protein is on record. CDR1 LGHDT and CDR2 YNNKEL were looked up in the germline V gene (reference sequence). For this clonotype: The clone's antigen remains unknown.

The receptor was isolated from a woman aged 18 to 75 in good health. The sample comprised blood T cells: a sorted CD56 or NKG2C T cell subset, CD4+ or CD8+ T cells, or bulk PBMC T cells (not recorded which). The chain is made from TRBV3-1 and TRBJ2-5; the D call of TRBD2 rests on TCRdb alone, since no DNA is present to check it. The CDR3 loop reads CASSRASREETQYF.